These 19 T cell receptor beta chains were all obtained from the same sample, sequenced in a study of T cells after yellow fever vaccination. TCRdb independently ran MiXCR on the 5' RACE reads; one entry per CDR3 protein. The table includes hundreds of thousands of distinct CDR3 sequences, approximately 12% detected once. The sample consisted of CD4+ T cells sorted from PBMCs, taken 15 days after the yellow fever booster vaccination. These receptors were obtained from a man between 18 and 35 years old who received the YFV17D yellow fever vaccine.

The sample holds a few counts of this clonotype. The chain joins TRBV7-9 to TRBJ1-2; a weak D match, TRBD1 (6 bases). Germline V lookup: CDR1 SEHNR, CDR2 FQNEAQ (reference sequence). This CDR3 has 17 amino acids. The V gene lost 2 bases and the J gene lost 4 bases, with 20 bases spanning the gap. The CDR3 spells CASSLPDRKGYGYGYTF. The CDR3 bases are TGTGCCAGCAGCTTACCCGACAGGAAGGGGTACGGCTATGGCTACACCTTC. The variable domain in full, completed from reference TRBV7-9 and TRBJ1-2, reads DTGVSQNPRHKITKRGQNVTFRCDPISEHNRLYWYRQTLGQGPEFLTYFQNEAQLEKSRLLSDRFSAERPKGSFSTLEIQRTEQGDSAMYLCASSLPDRKGYGYGYTFGSGTRLTVV.

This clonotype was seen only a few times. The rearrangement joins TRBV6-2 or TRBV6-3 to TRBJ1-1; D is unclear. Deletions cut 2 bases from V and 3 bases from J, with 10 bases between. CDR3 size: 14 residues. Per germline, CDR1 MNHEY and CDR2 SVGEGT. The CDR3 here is CASSYDESHTEAFF. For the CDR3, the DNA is TGTGCCAGCAGTTACGACGAGTCACACACTGAAGCTTTCTTT.

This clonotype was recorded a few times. The CDR3 bases are TGTGCCAGCAGGATGGGGGAGGGGGGTCTTTACGAGCAGTACGTC. Translated, it gives CASRMGEGGLYEQYV. J is TRBJ2-7 and V is TRBV5-5; D might be TRBD2 (7 bases). The CDR3 runs to 15 residues. Germline assignment: CDR1 SGHKS and CDR2 YYEKEE (reference sequence). V dropped 5 bases and J dropped 4 bases, with 19 bases sitting between them.

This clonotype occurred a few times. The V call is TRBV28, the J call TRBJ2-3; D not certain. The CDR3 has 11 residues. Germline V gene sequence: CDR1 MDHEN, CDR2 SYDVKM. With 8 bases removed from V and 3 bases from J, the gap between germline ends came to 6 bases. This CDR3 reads CASVLTDTQYF. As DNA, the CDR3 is TGTGCCAGCGTCTTGACAGATACGCAGTATTTT. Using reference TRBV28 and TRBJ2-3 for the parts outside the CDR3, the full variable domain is DVKVTQSSRYLVKRTGEKVFLECVQDMDHENMFWYRQDPGLGLRLIYFSYDVKMKEKGDIPEGYSVSREKKERFSLILESASTNQTSMYLCASVLTDTQYFGPGTRLTVL.

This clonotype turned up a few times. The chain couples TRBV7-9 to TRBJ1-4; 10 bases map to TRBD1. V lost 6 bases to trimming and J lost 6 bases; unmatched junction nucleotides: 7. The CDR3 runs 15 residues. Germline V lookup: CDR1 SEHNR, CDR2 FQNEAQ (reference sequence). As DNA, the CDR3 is TGTGCCAGCAGGGGAATCGGGACAGGGGATGAAAAACTGTTTTTT. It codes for CASRGIGTGDEKLFF. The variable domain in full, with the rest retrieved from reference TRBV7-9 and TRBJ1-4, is DTGVSQNPRHKITKRGQNVTFRCDPISEHNRLYWYRQTLGQGPEFLTYFQNEAQLEKSRLLSDRFSAERPKGSFSTLEIQRTEQGDSAMYLCASRGIGTGDEKLFFGSGTQLSVL.

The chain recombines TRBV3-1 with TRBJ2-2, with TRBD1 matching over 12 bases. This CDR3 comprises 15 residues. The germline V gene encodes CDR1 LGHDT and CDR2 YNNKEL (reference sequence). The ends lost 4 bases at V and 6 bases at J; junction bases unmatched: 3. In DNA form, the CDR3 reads TGTGCCAGCAGCCCTTGGGACAGGGGGCCCGGGGAGCTGTTTTTT. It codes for CASSPWDRGPGELFF.

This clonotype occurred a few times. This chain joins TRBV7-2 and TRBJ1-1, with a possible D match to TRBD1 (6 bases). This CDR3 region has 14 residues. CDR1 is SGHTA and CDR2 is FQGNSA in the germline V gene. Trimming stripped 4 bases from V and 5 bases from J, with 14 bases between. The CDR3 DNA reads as TGTGCCAGCAGCTCCCTGGTGAGGGGGACTGAAGCTTTCTTT. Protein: CASSSLVRGTEAFF.

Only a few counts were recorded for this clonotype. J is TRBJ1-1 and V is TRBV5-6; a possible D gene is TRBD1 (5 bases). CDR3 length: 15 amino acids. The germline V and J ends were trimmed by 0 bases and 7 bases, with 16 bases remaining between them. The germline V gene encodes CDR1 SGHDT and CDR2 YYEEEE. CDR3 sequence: CASSLVDTLGREAFF. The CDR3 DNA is TGTGCCAGCAGCTTGGTTGACACATTGGGACGTGAAGCTTTCTTT.

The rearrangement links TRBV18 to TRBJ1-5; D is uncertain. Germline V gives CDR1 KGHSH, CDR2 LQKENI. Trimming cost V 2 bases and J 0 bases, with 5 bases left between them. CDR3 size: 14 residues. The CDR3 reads CASSPNYSNQPQHF. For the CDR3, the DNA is TGTGCCAGCTCACCAAACTATAGCAATCAGCCCCAGCATTTT. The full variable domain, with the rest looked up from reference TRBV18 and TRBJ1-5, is NAGVMQNPRHLVRRRGQEARLRCSPMKGHSHVYWYRQLPEEGLKFMVYLQKENIIDESGMPKERFSAEFPKEGPSILRIQQVVRGDSAAYFCASSPNYSNQPQHFGDGTRLSIL.

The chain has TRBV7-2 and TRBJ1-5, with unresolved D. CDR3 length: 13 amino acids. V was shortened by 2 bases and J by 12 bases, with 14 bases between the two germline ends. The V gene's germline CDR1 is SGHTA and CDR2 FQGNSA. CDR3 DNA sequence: TGTGCCAGCAGCTTAATGGGAGAAGTGCACCAGCATTTT. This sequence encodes CASSLMGEVHQHF.

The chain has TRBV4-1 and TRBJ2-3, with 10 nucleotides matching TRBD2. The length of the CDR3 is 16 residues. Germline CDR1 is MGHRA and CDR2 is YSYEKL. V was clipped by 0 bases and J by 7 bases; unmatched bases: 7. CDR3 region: CASSQEERGGMYTQYF. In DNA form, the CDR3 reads TGCGCCAGCAGCCAAGAAGAGCGGGGGGGCATGTATACGCAGTATTTT.

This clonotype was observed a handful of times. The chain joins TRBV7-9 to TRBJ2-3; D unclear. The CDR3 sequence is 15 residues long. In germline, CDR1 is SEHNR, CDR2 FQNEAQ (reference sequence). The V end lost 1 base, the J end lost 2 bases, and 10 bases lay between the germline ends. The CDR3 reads CASSLDWILTDTQYF. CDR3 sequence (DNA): TGTGCCAGCAGCTTAGACTGGATCCTCACAGATACGCAGTATTTT.

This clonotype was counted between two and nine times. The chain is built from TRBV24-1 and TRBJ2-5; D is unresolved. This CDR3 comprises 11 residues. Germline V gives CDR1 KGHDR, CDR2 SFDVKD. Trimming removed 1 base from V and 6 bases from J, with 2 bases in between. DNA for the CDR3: TGTGCCACCAGTGATTTCAAGACCCAGTACTTC. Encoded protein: CATSDFKTQYF.

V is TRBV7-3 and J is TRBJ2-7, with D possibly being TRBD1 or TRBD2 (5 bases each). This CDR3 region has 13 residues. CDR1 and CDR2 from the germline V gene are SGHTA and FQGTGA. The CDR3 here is CASSITGADEQYV. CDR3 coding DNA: TGTGCCAGCAGCATAACCGGGGCAGACGAGCAGTACGTC.

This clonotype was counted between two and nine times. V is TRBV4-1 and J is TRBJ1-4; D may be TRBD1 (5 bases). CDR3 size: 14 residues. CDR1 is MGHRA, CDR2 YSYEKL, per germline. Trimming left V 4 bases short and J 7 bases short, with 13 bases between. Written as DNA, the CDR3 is TGCGCCAGCAGCCGGGGCCAGGGCTCTGAAAAACTGTTTTTT. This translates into CASSRGQGSEKLFF.

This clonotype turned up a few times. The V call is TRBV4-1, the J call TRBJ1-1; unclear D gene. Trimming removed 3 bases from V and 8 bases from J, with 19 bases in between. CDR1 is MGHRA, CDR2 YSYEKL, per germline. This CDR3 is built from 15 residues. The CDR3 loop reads CASSHTSRREREAFF. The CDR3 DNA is TGCGCCAGCAGCCACACATCAAGGCGGGAAAGAGAAGCTTTCTTT.

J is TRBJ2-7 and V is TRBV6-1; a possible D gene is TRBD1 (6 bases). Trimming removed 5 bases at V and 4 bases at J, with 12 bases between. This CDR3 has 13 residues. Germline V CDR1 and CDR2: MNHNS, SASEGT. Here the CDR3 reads CASSWQGIYEQYF. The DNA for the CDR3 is TGTGCCAGCAGTTGGCAGGGGATTTACGAGCAGTACTTC.

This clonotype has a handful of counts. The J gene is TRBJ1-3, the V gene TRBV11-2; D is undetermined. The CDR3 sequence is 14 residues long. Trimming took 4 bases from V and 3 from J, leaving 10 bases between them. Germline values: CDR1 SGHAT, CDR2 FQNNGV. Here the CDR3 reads CASSYLSGGNTIYF. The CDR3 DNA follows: TGTGCCAGCAGCTATCTTTCCGGTGGAAACACCATATATTTT.

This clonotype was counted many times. CDR3 sequence reads: CASSQRGTGGYNSPLHF. In DNA, the CDR3 is TGTGCCAGCAGCCAACGGGGGACAGGGGGCTATAATTCACCCCTCCACTTT. V is TRBV3-1 and J is TRBJ1-6; 11 nucleotides align to TRBD1. J lost 3 bases, V lost 2 bases, and 3 bases had no gene match. From germline, CDR1 is LGHDT and CDR2 YNNKEL (reference sequence). This CDR3 is built from 17 residues.